This T cell receptor beta chain was sequenced for a study of T cells in Graves' hyperthyroidism and ophthalmopathy. Germline V gives CDR1 SQVTM, CDR2 ANQGSEA. The CDR3 extends over 13 amino acids. The V and J ends lost 5 bases and 3 bases respectively, with 14 bases between them. RNA transcripts served as the template for amplifying TCR beta CDR3 regions. First-round RT-PCR of the TCR CDR3 relied on the HTBI primer set. TCRdb analysed the multiplex PCR reads with MiXCR anew, one entry per CDR3 protein. Counted here are 500,000 to 600,000 distinct CDR3 sequences, about 43% occurring once; the ten biggest clones make up around 20%.

The J gene is TRBJ2-7, the V gene TRBV29-1, with TRBD1 as a possible D gene (6 bases). This TCR was sampled from an adult woman with Graves' disease, either hyperthyroidism or ophthalmopathy (not recorded which). The sample comprised peripheral blood or thyroid tissue (not recorded which). CDR3 nucleotide sequence: TGCAGCGTTTCTGACAGGAACGTCTACGAGCAGTACTTC. Amino acids: CSVSDRNVYEQYF.